This T cell receptor beta chain is drawn from a study of cytomegalovirus exposure and HLA in healthy donors. Germline trimming cut 4 bases from V and 0 bases from J; bases unmatched to any gene: 2. The CDR3 contains 14 residues. Germline V CDR1 and CDR2: MGHDK, SYGVNS. The study, taken as a whole, reports: The study put 150 to 200 TCR beta chains on its list as cytomegalovirus-associated.

The primer mix had 60 Vbeta and 13 Jbeta primers. Repertoires were generated with immunoSEQ multiplex PCR, while TCRdb's copy carries only in-frame clones and drops some. The repertoire holds 110,000 to 150,000 clones, around four fifths seen once, with about 3.7% in the top ten. Donors counted as nominally healthy when sampled, yet unrecorded immune exposures were likely. In the case of this clone: Its antigen is currently unknown.

The V and J genes are TRBV25-1 and TRBJ2-7; 8 bases are shared with TRBD1. Sequenced input: PBMCs. This TCR was sampled from a male donor in good health and CMV-seronegative. CDR3 protein: CASSAGTGSYEQYF. The CDR3 DNA reads as TGTGCCAGCAGTGCCGGGACAGGCTCCTACGAGCAGTACTTC.